Following are 27 T cell receptor beta chains from one sample sequenced in a study of shared clonotypes between healthy human individuals. Sequenced by immunoSEQ multiplex PCR; TCRdb stores in-frame clones only, minus some. The data contain roughly 1,500,000 clones, around 98% of them singletons. Input material: naive CD4+ T cells sorted from blood. Sample subset: CD45RA+ positively selected. Every receptor here comes from a young man in good health.

The chain carries TRBV15 and TRBJ1-1; D is unclear. This CDR3 has 13 amino acids. Trimming removed 8 bases from V and 0 bases from J, with 10 bases in between. Germline CDR1 and CDR2: LNHNV and YYDKDF (reference sequence). The CDR3 spells CATAVKLNTEAFF. CDR3 bases: TGTGCCACCGCTGTAAAGTTGAACACTGAAGCTTTCTTT. The full variable domain, with the rest looked up from reference TRBV15 and TRBJ1-1, is DAMVIQNPRYQVTQFGKPVTLSCSQTLNHNVMYWYQQKSSQAPKLLFHYYDKDFNNEADTPDNFQSRRPNTSFCFLDIRSPGLGDTAMYLCATAVKLNTEAFFGQGTRLTVV.

V gene TRBV29-1 combines with J gene TRBJ2-2; D may be TRBD1 (6 bases). V dropped 4 bases and J dropped 0 bases, with 9 bases sitting between them. Germline CDR1 reads SQVTM; CDR2 reads ANQGSEA. The CDR3 runs 14 residues. CDR3 bases: TGCAGCGTTGTGAGACAGGCGAACACCGGGGAGCTGTTTTTT. It yields the protein CSVVRQANTGELFF.

Comments on this clone: Other nucleotide sequences in the sample specify the same CDR3. This sequence joins TRBV5-1 and TRBJ2-2, with 8 bases that match TRBD1. This CDR3 region has 14 residues. Germline V gene lookup returns CDR1 SGHRS and CDR2 YFSETQ. J lost 7 bases, V lost 5 bases, and 7 bases had no gene match. The CDR3 sequence: CASSSDRAGGELFF. CDR3 in DNA: TGCGCCAGCAGTTCGGACAGGGCGGGCGGGGAGCTGTTTTTT.

The chain recombines TRBV7-6 with TRBJ2-7; 9 bases match TRBD1. This CDR3 comprises 17 residues. CDR1 and CDR2 from the germline V gene are SGHVS and FNYEAQ. The trim removed 0 bases at V and 2 bases at J, leaving 8 bases unmatched. CDR3 in amino acids: CASSLAIRGQGAYEQYF. The CDR3 coding sequence is TGTGCCAGCAGCTTAGCGATTAGGGGACAGGGTGCCTACGAGCAGTACTTC.

The chain uses TRBV9 and TRBJ2-1; 8 positions match TRBD2. J gave up 5 bases and V 3 bases, and 13 bases lay outside the gene matches. Germline V gene sequence: CDR1 SGDLS, CDR2 YYNGEE. The CDR3 covers 17 residues. CDR3 region: CASSAPPGLASHNEQFF. In DNA, the CDR3 is TGTGCCAGCAGCGCCCCACCAGGACTAGCTTCTCACAATGAGCAGTTCTTC.

This rearrangement joins TRBV7-2 to TRBJ2-1; 7 bases agree with TRBD2. This CDR3 has 14 amino acids. CDR1 and CDR2 (germline): SGHTA, FQGNSA. Trimming cost V 5 bases and J 5 bases; bases outside gene matches: 6. The CDR3 here is CASSPTSSHNEQFF. CDR3 in DNA: TGTGCCAGCAGCCCGACTAGCAGCCACAATGAGCAGTTCTTC.

CDR3 nucleotide sequence: TGTGCCAGCTCACCATTTGGACGGACTAACTATGGCTACACCTTC. It encodes CASSPFGRTNYGYTF. The chain links TRBV18 to TRBJ1-2, with D uncertain. This CDR3 has 15 amino acids. Trimming removed 2 bases at V and 0 bases at J, with 10 bases between. In germline, CDR1 is KGHSH, CDR2 LQKENI.

The rearrangement uses TRBV5-1 and TRBJ2-2, with D possibly called TRBD1 or TRBD2 (5 bases each). V dropped 1 base and J dropped 4 bases, with 8 bases sitting between them. Per the germline V gene, CDR1 is SGHRS and CDR2 is YFSETQ. The CDR3 has 14 amino acids. DNA for the CDR3: TGCGCCAGCAGCTTGTCGGGGACCACCGGGGAGCTGTTTTTT. Protein: CASSLSGTTGELFF.

This chain uses TRBV28 with TRBJ2-2; D is ambiguous. V lost 8 bases, J lost 4 bases, and 17 bases lay in between. Germline values: CDR1 MDHEN, CDR2 SYDVKM. The CDR3 has 15 residues. The CDR3 loop is CASRTWGSSTGELFF. CDR3 sequence (DNA): TGTGCCAGCCGGACGTGGGGTTCGAGCACCGGGGAGCTGTTTTTT.

The chain has TRBV6-1 and TRBJ2-7; D perhaps matches TRBD1 (6 bases). Trimming took off 4 bases at V and 3 bases at J, with 10 bases between the two ends. Germline-derived CDR1 and CDR2 are MNHNS and SASEGT. The CDR3 contains 13 residues. The CDR3 protein is CASSGLQGYEQYF. In DNA form, the CDR3 reads TGTGCCAGCAGTGGCCTACAGGGCTACGAGCAGTACTTC.

V is TRBV18 and J is TRBJ1-5; D remains ambiguous. The CDR3 has 14 residues. The V gene's germline CDR1 is KGHSH and CDR2 LQKENI. V was trimmed by 4 bases and J by 0 bases, leaving 7 bases between them. The CDR3 coding sequence is TGTGCCAGCTCACGGGAGAATAGCAATCAGCCCCAGCATTTT. It is translated as CASSRENSNQPQHF.

This clone appeared a single time. This sequence joins TRBV6-6 and TRBJ2-5; 8 bases line up with TRBD1. Looked up from germline, CDR1 is MNHNY and CDR2 is SVGAGI (reference sequence). There are 13 residues in the CDR3. Trimming at V came to 6 bases and at J to 2 bases, leaving 2 bases not matched to a gene. The CDR3 loop is CASSRTGQETQYF. The CDR3 DNA sequence: TGTGCCAGCAGCCGGACAGGGCAAGAGACCCAGTACTTC.

The chain employs TRBV9 and TRBJ2-1; 8 nucleotides line up with TRBD2. Trimming took 0 bases from V and 9 from J; bases not matched to a gene: 5. The length of the CDR3 is 14 residues. Germline CDR1 and CDR2: SGDLS and YYNGEE. The CDR3 DNA reads TGTGCCAGCAGCGTAGGAGGACTAGCTATTGAGCAGTTCTTC. This sequence encodes CASSVGGLAIEQFF.

The J gene is TRBJ2-7, the V gene TRBV19; TRBD1 matches 9 bases. With V trimmed by 0 bases and J by 6 bases, 24 bases remained unmatched. This CDR3 contains 21 residues. Germline V lookup: CDR1 LNHDA, CDR2 SQIVND (reference sequence). As DNA, the CDR3 is TGTGCCAGTAGTATAGATGCAACCGGGACAGGGATCTCAATAATCGGGGGCGAGCAGTACTTC. Translated: CASSIDATGTGISIIGGEQYF. Variable domain in full (rest from reference TRBV19 and TRBJ2-7): DGGITQSPKYLFRKEGQNVTLSCEQNLNHDAMYWYRQDPGQGLRLIYYSQIVNDFQKGDIAEGYSVSREKKESFPLTVTSAQKNPTAFYLCASSIDATGTGISIIGGEQYFGPGTRLTVT.

V gene TRBV6-1 combines with J gene TRBJ1-5; D unclear. V was shortened by 1 base and J by 6 bases, with 10 bases between the two germline ends. Germline-derived CDR1 and CDR2 are MNHNS and SASEGT. The CDR3 has 14 residues. The CDR3 region is CASSEGWSGQPQHF. The CDR3 region has the DNA TGTGCCAGCAGTGAAGGTTGGTCCGGTCAGCCCCAGCATTTT.

This chain links TRBV5-6 with TRBJ2-5, with 9 nucleotides matching TRBD1. V shed 1 base, J shed 5 bases, and the junction held 6 bases outside the gene matches. Germline V gene sequence: CDR1 SGHDT, CDR2 YYEEEE. This CDR3 is 15 amino acids long. The DNA for the CDR3 is TGTGCCAGCAGCTTGCCGGGACAGGGTCAGGAGACCCAGTACTTC. Translating it yields CASSLPGQGQETQYF.

This chain uses TRBV9 with TRBJ1-1; D is undetermined. The CDR3 spans 14 residues. V lost 0 bases and J lost 3, with 9 bases in between. Germline CDR1 and CDR2: SGDLS and YYNGEE. CDR3 amino acids: CASSVGSGYTEAFF. The CDR3 nucleotides are TGTGCCAGCAGCGTAGGATCAGGCTACACTGAAGCTTTCTTT.

The chain recombines TRBV15 with TRBJ1-1; no reliable D call. V was cut by 8 bases and J by 1 base, with 17 bases left in between. The CDR3 runs to 15 residues. Germline loops: CDR1 LNHNV, CDR2 YYDKDF (reference sequence). The CDR3 DNA sequence: TGTGCCACCGGGGAACATCCTTCCACGAACACTGAAGCTTTCTTT. Translation gives CATGEHPSTNTEAFF.

V and J are TRBV29-1 and TRBJ2-7; possible D gene TRBD2, 5 bases. Germline CDR1 and CDR2: SQVTM and ANQGSEA. Trimming left V 0 bases short and J 7 bases short, with 19 bases between. The CDR3 runs to 15 residues. For the CDR3, the DNA is TGCAGCGTTGAAGATCCAAGGTTCGGACTGGGGGAGCAGTACTTC. Translated, it gives CSVEDPRFGLGEQYF.

This sequence joins TRBV4-1 and TRBJ1-5, with TRBD1 matching 8 bases. This CDR3 comprises 17 residues. The ends lost 3 bases at V and 2 bases at J; junction bases unmatched: 9. Per the germline V gene, CDR1 is MGHRA and CDR2 is YSYEKL. The CDR3 DNA sequence: TGCGCCAGCAGCCAGGAGACAGGGGCGGCACGCAATCAGCCCCAGCATTTT. Encoded protein: CASSQETGAARNQPQHF.

This clone was found once. V and J are TRBV5-1 and TRBJ2-5, with D perhaps matching TRBD1 (5 bases). CDR1 is SGHRS, CDR2 YFSETQ, per germline. Trimming took 0 bases from V and 4 from J, leaving 13 bases between them. The CDR3 spans 15 residues. The CDR3 DNA is TGCGCCAGCAGCTTGGTTCAGGGTGTGCGAGAGACCCAGTACTTC. Translating gives CASSLVQGVRETQYF. Supplemented by reference TRBV5-1 and TRBJ2-5, the full variable domain reads KAGVTQTPRYLIKTRGQQVTLSCSPISGHRSVSWYQQTPGQGLQFLFEYFSETQRNKGNFPGRFSGRQFSNSRSEMNVSTLELGDSALYLCASSLVQGVRETQYFGPGTRLLVL.

The gene calls are TRBV30 and TRBJ2-7; no clear D. Trimming took off 0 bases at V and 9 bases at J, with 12 bases between the two ends. This CDR3 has 12 residues. Germline-derived CDR1 and CDR2 are GTSNPN and SVGIG (reference sequence). CDR3 in amino acids: CAWSVSVSGQYF. The CDR3 region has the DNA TGTGCCTGGAGTGTGTCGGTGTCAGGGCAGTACTTC. The complete variable domain, with remaining parts taken from reference TRBV30 and TRBJ2-7, reads SQTIHQWPATLVQPVGSPLSLECTVEGTSNPNLYWYRQAAGRGLQLLFYSVGIGQISSEVPQNLSASRPQDRQFILSSKKLLLSDSGFYLCAWSVSVSGQYFGPGTRLTVT.

The rearrangement links TRBV9 to TRBJ2-1; 9 positions match TRBD1. CDR3 length: 19 amino acids. Losses at the gene ends were 4 bases for V and 7 bases for J; bases not matched to a gene: 21. Germline CDR1 reads SGDLS; CDR2 reads YYNGEE. CDR3 sequence (DNA): TGTGCCAGCAGCCCAAGAGCGACTGGACAGGGGCCCTGGGTAAATGAGCAGTTCTTC. This encodes CASSPRATGQGPWVNEQFF.

This clone was seen only a few times. V is TRBV2 and J is TRBJ1-1; the D is unclear. Trimming cost V 7 bases and J 4 bases, with 13 bases left between them. CDR1 and CDR2 from the germline V gene are SNHLY and FYNNEI. The CDR3 extends over 13 amino acids. CDR3 residues: CASISGYATEAFF. The CDR3 region has the DNA TGTGCCAGCATATCGGGGTACGCCACTGAAGCTTTCTTT. Using reference TRBV2 and TRBJ1-1 for the parts outside the CDR3, the full variable domain is EPEVTQTPSHQVTQMGQEVILRCVPISNHLYFYWYRQILGQKVEFLVSFYNNEISEKSEIFDDQFSVERPDGSNFTLKIRSTKLEDSAMYFCASISGYATEAFFGQGTRLTVV.

V gene TRBV9 combines with J gene TRBJ2-3, with a possible D match to TRBD2 (6 bases). The CDR3 extends over 12 amino acids. Germline V lookup: CDR1 SGDLS, CDR2 YYNGEE. Between the trimmed V and J ends, which lost 7 bases and 2 bases, there was a span of 8 bases. CDR3 nucleotides: TGTGCCAGCGGAGGGTACACAGATACGCAGTATTTT. Protein product: CASGGYTDTQYF.

The chain links TRBV2 to TRBJ2-5; D is unresolved. This CDR3 is 13 amino acids long. The V gene lost 7 bases and the J gene lost 2 bases, with 11 bases spanning the gap. Germline V gives CDR1 SNHLY, CDR2 FYNNEI. The CDR3 DNA reads TGTGCCAGCAAGGGTTCACCTCAAGAGACCCAGTACTTC. Translating it yields CASKGSPQETQYF.

The DNA for the CDR3 is TGTGCCAGCTCACCATTAGCGGGAGCGTGGGAGACCCAGTACTTC. Translated: CASSPLAGAWETQYF. This chain joins TRBV18 and TRBJ2-5; TRBD2 aligns across 9 bases. The germline V gene encodes CDR1 KGHSH and CDR2 LQKENI. The J segment lost 5 bases and the V segment lost 2 bases, leaving 6 bases of the junction unmatched. The CDR3 spans 15 residues.